These 23 T cell receptor beta chains originate from one sample sequenced in a study of shared clonotypes between healthy human individuals. Assay: immunoSEQ multiplex PCR; the TCRdb copy retains only in-frame clones and omits some. The table lists about half a million clones, 79% of them singletons. The sample comprised PBMCs. These receptor sequences come from a woman between 40 and 55 years old in good health. Some clones in this sample may be carry-over from other donors' samples.

This clone was observed a handful of times. V and J are TRBV4-1 and TRBJ1-2; D is perhaps TRBD1 (6 bases). Trimming left V 4 bases short and J 7 bases short, with 16 bases between. The germline V gene has CDR1 MGHRA and CDR2 YSYEKL. This CDR3 is 14 amino acids long. CDR3 sequence reads: CASSREPQGFGYTF. Here the CDR3 DNA reads TGCGCCAGCAGCCGGGAGCCACAGGGTTTTGGCTACACCTTC.

The rearrangement uses TRBV29-1 and TRBJ1-6; no clear D gene. Looked up from germline, CDR1 is SQVTM and CDR2 is ANQGSEA. The CDR3 runs to 12 residues. For the CDR3, the DNA is TGCAGGCTAGGCAGTTGTAATTCACCCCTCCACTTT. Translation: CRLGSCNSPLHF.

The chain's CDR3 is CASSLAGTGSGNTIYF. CDR3 nucleotides: TGCGCCAGCAGCTTGGCCGGGACAGGGTCCGGAAACACCATATATTTT. The chain links TRBV5-1 to TRBJ1-3, with TRBD1 matching over 9 bases. CDR1 and CDR2 (germline): SGHRS, YFSETQ. The V and J ends lost 0 bases and 4 bases, in that order; junction bases with no gene match: 5. This CDR3 spans 16 amino acids.

The chain recombines TRBV5-1 with TRBJ1-2; 7 nucleotides align to TRBD1. The CDR3 extends over 14 amino acids. V was clipped by 3 bases and J by 4 bases; unmatched bases: 6. Germline CDR1 is SGHRS and CDR2 is YFSETQ. The CDR3 is CASSSQGDSYGYTF. For the CDR3, the DNA is TGCGCCAGCAGCTCCCAGGGGGACAGCTATGGCTACACCTTC.

The chain joins TRBV7-9 to TRBJ2-1; 12 bases line up with TRBD2. The ends lost 4 bases at V and 6 bases at J; junction bases unmatched: 4. The length of the CDR3 is 15 residues. CDR1 and CDR2 (germline): SEHNR, FQNEAQ (reference sequence). As DNA, the CDR3 is TGTGCCAGCAGCTCTAGCGGGAGGGCCTCCAATGAGCAGTTCTTC. Translating gives CASSSSGRASNEQFF.

This chain uses TRBV6-5 with TRBJ2-4; TRBD1 aligns across 9 bases. Germline V gene data show CDR1 as MNHEY and CDR2 as SVGAGI. Germline trimming cut 6 bases from V and 6 bases from J; bases unmatched to any gene: 9. The CDR3 spans 15 residues. CDR3 sequence (DNA): TGTGCCAGCAGAACCGGGACAGGGCCGATAAACATTCAGTACTTC. Protein sequence: CASRTGTGPINIQYF.

To note about this clone: At one end, the junction sequence differs from germline, possibly due to a read error. The rearrangement links TRBV5-4 to TRBJ2-7; TRBD2 might be the D (5 bases). Germline lookup yields CDR1 SGHNT and CDR2 YYREEE (reference sequence). This CDR3 has 15 amino acids. The CDR3 sequence: CASSQAAVGGYEQYF. As DNA, the CDR3 is TGCGCCAGCAGCCAAGCGGCCGTAGGCGGCTACGAGCAGTACTTC.

The chain has TRBV9 and TRBJ1-3, with D unclear. The germline gives CDR1 SGDLS, CDR2 YYNGEE. CDR3 size: 14 residues. Deletions cut 3 bases from V and 2 bases from J, with 9 bases between. In DNA, the CDR3 is TGTGCCAGCAGCGCCCTCACGGCTGGAAACACCATATATTTT. Translating it yields CASSALTAGNTIYF.

This chain links TRBV21-1 with TRBJ2-3; TRBD2 reflects the table's D call only, with no check against the DNA. TRBV21-1 is a listed pseudogene. The CDR3 contains 17 residues. The CDR3 sequence: CASSVRGLTSGSDTQYF. DNA for the CDR3: TGTGCCAGCAGCGTAAGGGGGCTGACTAGCGGGAGTGATACGCAGTATTTT.

The genes are TRBV28 and TRBJ1-2, with D uncertain. The V end lost 8 bases, the J end lost 8 bases, and 12 bases lay between the germline ends. CDR3 size: 11 residues. Germline-derived CDR1 and CDR2 are MDHEN and SYDVKM. CDR3 in amino acids: CASGRKGGYTF. In DNA, the CDR3 is TGTGCCAGCGGGAGGAAGGGCGGCTACACCTTC.

V usage is TRBV6-1 and J usage is TRBJ2-7; 10 bases match TRBD1. The V and J ends lost 7 bases and 3 bases, in that order; junction bases with no gene match: 6. The CDR3 has 14 amino acids. CDR1 and CDR2 (germline): MNHNS, SASEGT. CDR3 DNA: TGTGCCAGCACCCTGGACAGGGGGATCTACGAGCAGTACTTC. This translates into CASTLDRGIYEQYF.

The chain recombines TRBV30 with TRBJ1-3, with D tentatively TRBD1 (5 bases). The V and J ends lost 2 bases and 3 bases respectively, with 8 bases between them. From germline, CDR1 is GTSNPN and CDR2 SVGIG (reference sequence). The CDR3 sequence is 13 residues long. The CDR3 DNA follows: TGTGCCTGGAGTTTGGGACGTGGAAACACCATATATTTT. Translation: CAWSLGRGNTIYF. Combining the CDR3 with reference TRBV30 and TRBJ1-3 gives the whole variable domain SQTIHQWPATLVQPVGSPLSLECTVEGTSNPNLYWYRQAAGRGLQLLFYSVGIGQISSEVPQNLSASRPQDRQFILSSKKLLLSDSGFYLCAWSLGRGNTIYFGEGSWLTVV.

The chain recombines TRBV7-2 with TRBJ2-1, with 9 bases matching TRBD2. This CDR3 has 16 amino acids. Germline assignment: CDR1 SGHTA and CDR2 FQGNSA. V shed 1 base, J shed 7 bases, and the junction held 8 bases outside the gene matches. CDR3 DNA: TGTGCCAGCAGCTTAGTGCGCGGGAGGGCGGGGAATGAGCAGTTCTTC. Its translation: CASSLVRGRAGNEQFF.

The chain combines TRBV6-5 with TRBJ2-1; D perhaps matches TRBD2 (6 bases). The length of the CDR3 is 15 residues. Trimming left V 0 bases short and J 7 bases short, with 13 bases between. Germline V gene data show CDR1 as MNHEY and CDR2 as SVGAGI. CDR3 nucleotides: TGTGCCAGCAGTTACTCTTCGGGAGCAGGGAATGAGCAGTTCTTC. It encodes CASSYSSGAGNEQFF.

This rearrangement joins TRBV5-6 to TRBJ2-4; 9 bases line up with TRBD1. V dropped 1 base and J dropped 7; count of bases not matched to a gene: 12. The CDR3 is 17 amino acids. The germline V gene has CDR1 SGHDT and CDR2 YYEEEE. The DNA of the CDR3 is TGTGCCAGCAGCTTGTCCGGTTGGACAGGGGTATTCAACATTCAGTACTTC. Residues: CASSLSGWTGVFNIQYF.

This clone was counted a single time. This rearrangement joins TRBV7-8 to TRBJ2-6, with 10 bases matching TRBD1. Germline V CDR1 and CDR2: SGHVS, FQNEAQ. CDR3 length: 20 amino acids. Germline trimming cut 4 bases from V and 0 bases from J; bases unmatched to any gene: 12. The CDR3 region has the DNA TGTGCCAGCAGCTCCCTCCGGACAGGGGGGGCCTTCTCTGGGGCCAACGTCCTGACTTTC. It yields the protein CASSSLRTGGAFSGANVLTF.

The genes are TRBV19 and TRBJ1-5, with D perhaps TRBD1 (5 bases). V gave up 6 bases and J gave up 7 bases, with 22 bases separating them. Germline lookup yields CDR1 LNHDA and CDR2 SQIVND (reference sequence). The CDR3 is 16 residues long. The CDR3 here is CASSLSQPGRDQPQHF. CDR3 bases: TGTGCCAGTAGCCTCTCCCAACCGGGCAGGGACCAGCCCCAGCATTTT.

The chain is built from TRBV13 and TRBJ1-1; perhaps TRBD1 as D (5 bases). The V end was cut by 5 bases, the J end by 4 bases, with 11 bases between. Germline V gene sequence: CDR1 PRHDT, CDR2 FYEKMQ (reference sequence). The CDR3 extends over 13 amino acids. In DNA form, the CDR3 reads TGTGCCAGCAGCCGACAGCGAGGCACTGAAGCTTTCTTT. Translated: CASSRQRGTEAFF.

The rearrangement uses TRBV7-7 and TRBJ2-1, with 7 bases fitting TRBD1. V lost 3 bases, J lost 9 bases, and 8 bases stayed unmatched. CDR3 length: 14 residues. The germline V gene encodes CDR1 SSHAT and CDR2 FNYEAQ (reference sequence). CDR3 sequence (DNA): TGTGCCAGCAGCTTTGGTCAGGGGGAGAGTGAGCAGTTCTTC. The encoded protein is CASSFGQGESEQFF.

The rearrangement uses TRBV7-9 and TRBJ2-3; maybe TRBD2 (5 bases). V lost 0 bases and J 1 base, leaving 5 bases between the germline ends. The CDR3 length is 14 residues. The germline V gene encodes CDR1 SEHNR and CDR2 FQNEAQ (reference sequence). DNA of the CDR3: TGTGCCAGCAGCTTAGCGGAGGGCACAGATACGCAGTATTTT. Translated, it gives CASSLAEGTDTQYF.

The V gene is TRBV2, the J gene TRBJ2-7; 7 bases map to TRBD1. The CDR3 totals 16 residues. V lost 2 bases and J lost 0; bases outside the gene matches: 7. CDR1 is SNHLY, CDR2 FYNNEI, per germline. CDR3 amino acids: CASSEKRGTDSYEQYF. DNA for the CDR3: TGTGCCAGCAGTGAAAAAAGGGGGACAGACTCCTACGAGCAGTACTTC.

This clone was seen more than once but under ten times. The CDR3, as DNA: TGCGCCAGCAGCCTACTACGGCTAGCGGGGACCACCGGGGAGCTGTTTTTT. Translated: CASSLLRLAGTTGELFF. The rearrangement uses TRBV4-1 and TRBJ2-2; 9 positions match TRBD2. From germline, CDR1 is MGHRA and CDR2 YSYEKL. This CDR3 is built from 17 residues. V shed 4 bases and J 4 bases; nucleotides not matched to a gene: 10.

This clone was detected a few times. An end of the junction does not agree with germline; a read error may underlie this. J is TRBJ2-7 and V is TRBV7-2; 15 bases fit TRBD2. The CDR3 has 16 residues. From germline, CDR1 is SGHTA and CDR2 FQGNSA. The CDR3 DNA reads TGTGCCAGCAGCAGGACGGTCGAAGGACTAGCGGGAGGGGATCACTTC. Protein product: CASSRTVEGLAGGDHF.